This T cell receptor beta chain was captured by sequencing in a study of human T cells and chemical hapten exposure (dated by TCRdb to the early 2020s). Describing the broader study: Libraries were pooled for sequencing, and variation in per-sample TCR yields was attributed mainly to small differences in library volumes within the pool. Each blood RNA sample was used to sequence both TCR alpha and TCR beta chains. The study tracked peripheral blood TCR repertoire changes in vivo during primary and secondary sensitization to the hapten diphenylcyclopropenone (DPC) in alopecia patients.

This clonotype was recorded at least ten times. Its antigen is currently not known. No qualities accompany the bases; no much larger clone lies one base away. Total RNA was extracted from unfractionated whole blood that had been collected in Tempus Blood RNA tubes. Roughly five healthy volunteers acted as controls for TCR sequencing and had blood drawn at day 0, 2 weeks and 6 weeks. The CDR3 sequence holds 13 residues, the cysteine and phenylalanine included. Just CDR3 DNA is preserved here, 39 bases in frame from base 1. V gives up 1 base and J gives up 3 bases, and the segment between their germline ends measures 10 bases. CDR1 DFQATT and CDR2 SNEGSKA were looked up in the germline V gene (reference sequence). Results and caveats for the whole study, not just this receptor: DPC sensitization did not change the number of TCRs with a frequency above 1 in 1000, and there was no evidence of changes in global repertoire structure. Repeated subsampling changed both the strength of the expansion versus patch-test correlation and the threshold at which the correlation became significant.

Libraries were constructed by 5' RACE. The sequencer listed for this sample is Illumina MiSeq. Library preparation attached unique molecular identifiers to individual cDNA molecules for quantitative, reproducible TCR counting. The authors' analysis ran thus. Samples had a median of around 92,000 TCRs, with a range from roughly 23,224 to 700,000. V, J and CDR3 annotation of the TCR reads was carried out using the Decombinator software suite. To make PS versus PT1 abundance plots, every sample was subsampled to the same number of TCRs (28,000). Expanded TCRs were defined as absent before sensitization and observed at least eight times at the 2-week time point. TCRdb ran its own pipeline on the public reads, namely fastp trimming at Q25 and MiXCR clone calling, and kept in-frame beta chains. Identical CDR3 proteins give one entry, which carries the most common genes and DNA. The V and J calls here are based on TCRdb, not the publication. The table for this sample lists about 81,000 distinct CDR3 sequences; about 8.4% of them were counted only once. The ten largest make up over 2% of the sample.

The receptor chain draws on TRBV20-1 and TRBJ2-7, with TRBD1 perhaps the D gene, on 6 matching bases. This receptor was taken from a male donor in good health. The CDR3 sequence is CSARGDTDYEQYF. The DNA sequence reads TGCAGTGCTAGAGGGGACACCGACTACGAGCAGTACTTC.